These 10 T cell receptor beta chains were sequenced from one sample in a study of cytomegalovirus exposure and HLA in healthy donors. The primer mix had 60 Vbeta and 13 Jbeta primers. Sequencing was performed with immunoSEQ multiplex PCR; in TCRdb, only in-frame clones are kept and a portion is missing. The data show around 150,000 clones, roughly four fifths seen once. Sample: PBMCs. All receptors come from a girl under 10 years old in good health and CMV-seropositive.

The chain employs TRBV2 and TRBJ1-4; 7 bases match TRBD1. From germline, CDR1 is SNHLY and CDR2 FYNNEI. There are 15 residues in the CDR3. The junction had 11 bases not matched to a gene; V was cut back by 7 bases and J by 6 bases. The CDR3 DNA is TGTGCCAGCAATAGGGACAGACGCTATGATGAAAAACTGTTTTTT. As protein: CASNRDRRYDEKLFF.

This clone was counted a few times. The chain has TRBV19 and TRBJ2-7; TRBD1 is a possible D gene (6 bases). V lost 5 bases, J lost 5 bases, and 16 bases lay in between. Germline CDR1 and CDR2: LNHDA and SQIVND (reference sequence). CDR3 length: 14 amino acids. CDR3 sequence: CASSFNREGNEQYF. In DNA form, the CDR3 reads TGTGCCAGTAGTTTTAACAGGGAAGGCAACGAGCAGTACTTC.

CDR3 bases: TGTGCCAGCAGCCAATCTTCAGAGACCCAGTACTTC. Translation: CASSQSSETQYF. J is TRBJ2-5 and V is TRBV14; D is ambiguous. The germline V and J ends were trimmed by 2 bases and 4 bases, with 5 bases remaining between them. Germline V gene lookup returns CDR1 SGHDN and CDR2 FVKESK. The CDR3 runs 12 residues.

Notes on this clone: At one end the junction does not follow the germline gene, possibly because of a read error. This chain links TRBV30 with TRBJ1-2; TRBD1 is a possible D gene (5 bases). The germline gives CDR1 GTSNPN, CDR2 SVGIG (reference sequence). This CDR3 is built from 14 residues. CDR3 residues: CAWSLAGPGYGYPF. As DNA, the CDR3 is TGTGCCTGGAGTTTAGCAGGGCCCGGCTATGGCTACCCCTTC.

The J gene is TRBJ2-3, the V gene TRBV30; 11 bases align to TRBD2. Germline lookup yields CDR1 GTSNPN and CDR2 SVGIG (reference sequence). Trimming cost V 8 bases and J 2 bases; bases outside gene matches: 9. The CDR3 is 15 residues long. The CDR3 reads CAHGTSGLFTDTQYF. For the CDR3, the DNA is TGTGCCCATGGGACTAGCGGTTTATTCACAGATACGCAGTATTTT.

The gene calls are TRBV10-3 and TRBJ1-1; D is uncertain. Germline values: CDR1 ENHRY, CDR2 SYGVKD. Trimming removed 0 bases at V and 11 bases at J, with 10 bases between. This CDR3 contains 12 residues. The DNA of the CDR3 is TGTGCCATCAGTGAGTCTCGCGGTGTGGCTTTCTTT. Translating it yields CAISESRGVAFF.

The gene calls are TRBV7-9 and TRBJ2-5; D is perhaps TRBD2 (5 bases). Trimming pared 7 bases from V and 5 bases from J, leaving 14 bases between. The CDR3 spans 13 residues. Germline lookup yields CDR1 SEHNR and CDR2 FQNEAQ (reference sequence). The chain's CDR3 is CASTSPSRETQYF. In nucleotides, the CDR3 is TGTGCCAGCACCTCCCCTAGCAGGGAGACCCAGTACTTC.

A remark on this clone: Other DNA sequences in this specimen translate into the identical CDR3. The V and J genes are TRBV19 and TRBJ2-5, with D possibly matching TRBD2 (6 bases). The CDR3 runs 12 residues. Trimming left V 2 bases short and J 5 bases short, with 6 bases between. Germline CDR1 reads LNHDA; CDR2 reads SQIVND (reference sequence). The DNA for the CDR3 is TGTGCCAGTAGTATACGGGGGGAGACCCAGTACTTC. Translated, it gives CASSIRGETQYF.

The rearrangement uses TRBV30 and TRBJ2-6; possible D gene TRBD1, 6 bases. The CDR3 covers 18 residues. Germline-derived CDR1 and CDR2 are GTSNPN and SVGIG (reference sequence). The V end was cut by 2 bases, the J end by 0 bases, with 17 bases between. The CDR3 nucleotides are TGTGCCTGGAGTCATCTCCCAGGGGACCTCTCTGGGGCCAACGTCCTGACTTTC. Translation gives CAWSHLPGDLSGANVLTF.

The genes are TRBV4-1 and TRBJ1-5; 7 bases match TRBD1. This CDR3 has 14 residues. The trim removed 4 bases at V and 8 bases at J, leaving 8 bases unmatched. Germline V CDR1 and CDR2: MGHRA, YSYEKL. CDR3 residues: CASSPGQRWEPQHF. In DNA form, the CDR3 reads TGCGCCAGCAGCCCGGGACAGCGATGGGAGCCCCAGCATTTT.